The 5 T cell receptor beta chains in this list originate from one sample, sequenced in a study of cytomegalovirus exposure and HLA in healthy donors. Libraries were prepared by immunoSEQ multiplex PCR; TCRdb keeps only in-frame clonotypes and omits some of them. The sample includes some 100,000 clones, more than 70% seen only once; the top ten take 2% to 2.5%. Sample: PBMCs. The receptors here all came from a woman aged 18-29 years in good health and CMV-seronegative.

The V gene is TRBV6-1, the J gene TRBJ2-1, with 7 nucleotides matching TRBD2. Germline loops: CDR1 MNHNS, CDR2 SASEGT. The junction had 1 base not matched to a gene; V was cut back by 1 base and J by 1 base. This CDR3 region has 15 residues. The CDR3 DNA follows: TGTGCCAGCAGTGAAGGCGGGGGTTCCTACAATGAGCAGTTCTTC. It translates to CASSEGGGSYNEQFF.

V gene TRBV7-8 combines with J gene TRBJ1-1; 7 nucleotides align to TRBD1. Germline CDR1 reads SGHVS; CDR2 reads FQNEAQ. The CDR3 is 12 amino acids. V dropped 5 bases and J dropped 11; count of bases not matched to a gene: 8. CDR3 sequence (DNA): TGTGCCAGCAGCCCCGGGACAGCTGGGGCTTTCTTT. This codes for CASSPGTAGAFF.

This clone was recorded a few times. The rearrangement uses TRBV7-2 and TRBJ1-3; no clear D. The CDR3 runs to 13 residues. Germline CDR1 SGHTA, CDR2 FQGNSA. Trimming shortened V by 1 base and J by 4 bases, and 5 bases separated the two germline ends. DNA of the CDR3: TGTGCCAGCAGCTTAGTTCCGGGAAACACCATATATTTT. It codes for CASSLVPGNTIYF.

This chain connects TRBV11-2 to TRBJ2-3; 8 bases line up with TRBD1. Germline lookup yields CDR1 SGHAT and CDR2 FQNNGV. The CDR3 is 15 amino acids. The V and J ends lost 5 bases and 0 bases, in that order; junction bases with no gene match: 4. The DNA of the CDR3 is TGTGCCAGCAGCCCCCGACAGGGGAGCACAGATACGCAGTATTTT. It codes for CASSPRQGSTDTQYF.

J is TRBJ2-7 and V is TRBV7-2; D possibly corresponds to TRBD2 (6 bases). V lost 3 bases and J 7 bases, leaving 13 bases between the germline ends. The CDR3 sequence is 13 residues long. CDR1 is SGHTA and CDR2 is FQGNSA in the germline V gene. DNA of the CDR3: TGTGCCAGCAGCTTTCAGACTAGTCGAGAGCAGTACTTC. The encoded protein is CASSFQTSREQYF. Full variable domain (remainder filled in from reference TRBV7-2 and TRBJ2-7): GAGVSQSPSNKVTEKGKDVELRCDPISGHTALYWYRQSLGQGLEFLIYFQGNSAPDKSGLPSDRFSAERTGGSVSTLTIQRTQQEDSAVYLCASSFQTSREQYFGPGTRLTVT.